This passage covers 17 T cell receptor beta chains from one sample sequenced in a study of T-cell reconstitution after alpha-beta-depleted transplantation in children. Preparation of the TCRbeta library was carried out with unique molecular identifiers. One entry per CDR3 protein results from TCRdb running MiXCR on the PCR reads. The sample contains some 600,000 distinct CDR3 sequences, 10% to 15% of which appear only once. Here the sequenced sample was PBMCs, mostly from graft donor cells, taken 360 days after TCRalphabeta/CD19-depleted stem cell transplant. The receptors derive from a male patient younger than 18 who had a stem cell transplant for acute myeloid leukemia, so the T cells may come from the graft donor.

The V call is TRBV28, the J call TRBJ2-7, with TRBD2 matching 7 bases. The J segment lost 2 bases and the V segment lost 6 bases, leaving 4 bases of the junction unmatched. The CDR3 loop spans 13 amino acids. The germline V gene encodes CDR1 MDHEN and CDR2 SYDVKM. Written as DNA, the CDR3 is TGTGCCAGCAGGGAAAGCGGGGCCTACGAGCAGTACTTC. Translation: CASRESGAYEQYF.

This clonotype came up a few times. The chain combines TRBV5-6 with TRBJ2-5, with a weak D call TRBD1 (6 bases). V was shortened by 1 base and J by 0 bases, with 13 bases between the two germline ends. The CDR3 has 16 amino acids. Germline V gene data show CDR1 as SGHDT and CDR2 as YYEEEE. CDR3 in amino acids: CASSLTGWAYQETQYF. The CDR3 DNA sequence: TGTGCCAGCAGCTTGACAGGGTGGGCATACCAAGAGACCCAGTACTTC.

This clonotype has at least ten counts. The chain combines TRBV28 with TRBJ2-5, with D uncertain. The CDR3 extends over 14 amino acids. The germline CDR1 and CDR2 sequences are MDHEN and SYDVKM. V was cut by 4 bases and J by 3 bases, with 12 bases left in between. The CDR3 protein is CASSSPNRKETQYF. CDR3 coding DNA: TGTGCCAGCAGTTCCCCGAACAGAAAAGAGACCCAGTACTTC.

The V call is TRBV5-5, the J call TRBJ2-4, with D perhaps TRBD1 (5 bases). V lost 5 bases and J 7 bases, leaving 16 bases between the germline ends. Germline loops: CDR1 SGHKS, CDR2 YYEKEE (reference sequence). The CDR3 extends over 14 amino acids. The CDR3 DNA reads TGTGCCAGCAGACAACAGGTCCTATTTAACATTCAGTACTTC. This codes for CASRQQVLFNIQYF.

The chain joins TRBV12-3 or TRBV12-4 to TRBJ2-5; the D is unclear. The CDR3 sequence is 15 residues long. Trimming stripped 5 bases from V and 6 bases from J, with 19 bases between. The CDR3 sequence is CASSPSRGFAKTQYF. CDR3 sequence (DNA): TGTGCCAGCAGTCCCTCGCGAGGTTTTGCGAAGACCCAGTACTTC.

A few counts support this clonotype. The chain recombines TRBV27 with TRBJ2-1; a possible D gene is TRBD2 (6 bases). The V gene lost 3 bases and the J gene lost 4 bases, with 13 bases spanning the gap. CDR3 length: 15 amino acids. Germline assignment: CDR1 MNHEY and CDR2 SMNVEV (reference sequence). The CDR3 reads CASSFDGSLYNEQFF. CDR3 in DNA: TGTGCCAGCAGTTTTGACGGGAGCCTATACAATGAGCAGTTCTTC.

This clonotype was observed a handful of times. The chain is built from TRBV11-3 and TRBJ2-1; TRBD2 agrees at 9 bases. This CDR3 contains 15 residues. The germline CDR1 and CDR2 sequences are SGHNT and YENEEA. The V and J ends lost 1 base and 8 bases, in that order; junction bases with no gene match: 6. The CDR3 bases are TGTGCCAGCAGCTTAGGAATAGCGGGAGTCTATGAGCAGTTCTTC. This encodes CASSLGIAGVYEQFF.

This clonotype was recorded many times. The rearrangement links TRBV29-1 to TRBJ2-3; unclear D gene. CDR1 is SQVTM, CDR2 ANQGSEA, per germline. CDR3 length: 12 residues. V lost 7 bases to trimming and J lost 0 bases, with 8 bases between them. CDR3 region: CSGRISTDTQYF. The DNA for the CDR3 is TGCAGCGGACGGATTAGCACAGATACGCAGTATTTT.

This clonotype was recorded at least ten times. This rearrangement joins TRBV12-3 or TRBV12-4 to TRBJ2-7; 10 nucleotides align to TRBD1. The CDR3 sequence is 15 residues long. The ends lost 5 bases at V and 6 bases at J; junction bases unmatched: 10. CDR3 loop: CASSTDTGTGVEQYF. DNA for the CDR3: TGTGCCAGCAGTACCGATACCGGGACAGGGGTCGAGCAGTACTTC.

The CDR3 here is CSARGQGRPSPLHF. The CDR3, as DNA: TGCAGTGCTAGAGGACAGGGACGGCCTTCACCCCTCCACTTT. The rearrangement links TRBV20-1 to TRBJ1-6; TRBD1 agrees at 7 bases. The germline V gene has CDR1 DFQATT and CDR2 SNEGSKA (reference sequence). This CDR3 is built from 14 residues. The trim removed 1 base at V and 9 bases at J, leaving 6 bases unmatched.

There are many counts of this clonotype. Written as DNA, the CDR3 is TGTGCCAGCAGTCCGTATCAGGCTGTTCGGCCTTACGAGCAGTACTTC. Protein product: CASSPYQAVRPYEQYF. The chain has TRBV28 and TRBJ2-7; D is undetermined. The germline V gene encodes CDR1 MDHEN and CDR2 SYDVKM. The V end was cut by 5 bases, the J end by 4 bases, with 21 bases between. The CDR3 covers 16 residues.

This clonotype has only a few counts. CDR3 residues: CATRGQGRYNEQFF. CDR3 DNA: TGTGCCACCAGGGGACAGGGGAGATACAATGAGCAGTTCTTC. The V call is TRBV24-1, the J call TRBJ2-1, with 10 bases identical to TRBD1. The CDR3 length is 14 residues. The V segment lost 7 bases and the J segment 4 bases; nucleotides outside the gene matches: 3. Germline CDR1 and CDR2: KGHDR and SFDVKD.

The CDR3: CASSYLGDTQYF. CDR3 nucleotide sequence: TGTGCCAGCAGTTACCTCGGGGATACGCAGTATTTT. This rearrangement joins TRBV27 to TRBJ2-3; D gene ambiguous. This CDR3 comprises 12 residues. CDR1 and CDR2 from the germline V gene are MNHEY and SMNVEV (reference sequence). Between the trimmed V and J ends, which lost 4 bases and 6 bases, there was a span of 8 bases.

This clonotype occurred a few times. CDR3 region: CASSQSPQRRSYNEQFF. The DNA for the CDR3 is TGTGCCAGCAGCCAATCCCCCCAAAGGAGATCCTACAATGAGCAGTTCTTC. V is TRBV4-2 and J is TRBJ2-1, with no clear D. V was trimmed by 2 bases and J by 1 base, leaving 15 bases between them. This CDR3 spans 17 amino acids. Germline V lookup: CDR1 LGHNA, CDR2 YNFKEQ.

In DNA form, the CDR3 reads TGTGCCAGCAGTTTATGGGCCGAGCCCCTAGCCAAAAACATTCAGTACTTC. This sequence encodes CASSLWAEPLAKNIQYF. V usage is TRBV28 and J usage is TRBJ2-4; D not certain. The V and J ends lost 0 bases and 0 bases respectively, with 12 bases between them. From germline, CDR1 is MDHEN and CDR2 SYDVKM. This CDR3 comprises 17 residues. The full variable domain, its missing parts supplied by reference TRBV28 and TRBJ2-4, is DVKVTQSSRYLVKRTGEKVFLECVQDMDHENMFWYRQDPGLGLRLIYFSYDVKMKEKGDIPEGYSVSREKKERFSLILESASTNQTSMYLCASSLWAEPLAKNIQYFGAGTRLSVL.

This clonotype was observed a few times. V is TRBV7-2 and J is TRBJ2-7, with D perhaps matching TRBD2 (6 bases). V was shortened by 8 bases and J by 3 bases, with 17 bases between the two germline ends. The CDR3 is made up of 14 amino acids. The V gene's germline CDR1 is SGHTA and CDR2 FQGNSA. Here the CDR3 reads CASSEEGANYEQYF. CDR3 DNA sequence: TGTGCCAGCTCAGAGGAGGGAGCTAACTACGAGCAGTACTTC.

This clonotype has ten or more counts. The J gene is TRBJ2-7, the V gene TRBV12-3 or TRBV12-4; no clear D gene. The CDR3 spans 13 residues. V lost 3 bases and J 3 bases, leaving 9 bases between the germline ends. The CDR3 spells CASSFGQYYEQYF. CDR3 nucleotide sequence: TGTGCCAGCAGTTTCGGGCAGTACTACGAGCAGTACTTC.